Each of the 26 T cell receptor beta chains below was sequenced from the same sample in a study of cytomegalovirus exposure and HLA in healthy donors. The PCR had 60 Vbeta and 13 Jbeta primers. The method was immunoSEQ multiplex PCR; TCRdb's version includes in-frame clones alone and lacks a portion of them. The sample includes around 130,000 clones, under 85% of them seen just once. Sequencing was carried out using PBMCs. Receptors were obtained from a man in his late teens or twenties in good health and CMV-seropositive.

The table lists this clone with a few counts. The CDR3 loop reads CASSRVGAPTEAFF. The CDR3 DNA reads as TGTGCCAGCAGTAGAGTGGGGGCTCCCACTGAAGCTTTCTTT. V is TRBV7-9 and J is TRBJ1-1; tentatively, D is TRBD1 (6 bases). Germline V lookup: CDR1 SEHNR, CDR2 FQNEAQ (reference sequence). V was shortened by 6 bases and J by 4 bases, with 15 bases between the two germline ends. The CDR3 length is 14 residues. Drawing the rest from reference TRBV7-9 and TRBJ1-1, the complete variable domain is DTGVSQNPRHKITKRGQNVTFRCDPISEHNRLYWYRQTLGQGPEFLTYFQNEAQLEKSRLLSDRFSAERPKGSFSTLEIQRTEQGDSAMYLCASSRVGAPTEAFFGQGTRLTVV.

The rearrangement links TRBV7-3 to TRBJ2-5; 8 positions agree with TRBD1. V trimming: 4 bases; J trimming: 1 base; junction bases outside the gene matches: 2. CDR3 length: 14 amino acids. CDR1 SGHTA and CDR2 FQGTGA come from the germline V gene. The CDR3, as DNA: TGTGCCAGCAGCTGGGACAGGACCCAAGAGACCCAGTACTTC. It encodes CASSWDRTQETQYF.

The chain couples TRBV11-2 to TRBJ1-1; TRBD1 matches 7 bases. The CDR3 contains 14 residues. Germline V gene lookup returns CDR1 SGHAT and CDR2 FQNNGV. After removal of 6 bases from V and 1 base from J, the junction contained 5 bases not matched to a gene. The CDR3 is CASSHRGENTEAFF. The CDR3 DNA sequence: TGTGCCAGCAGTCACAGGGGCGAGAACACTGAAGCTTTCTTT.

On this clone: Compared with germline, one end of the junction differs, possibly owing to a read error. CDR3 DNA: TGTGCCAGCAGCCATCCCCGGGACATTAATCCGGCCGGGTTT. It is translated as CASSHPRDINPAGF. The chain links TRBV4-2 to TRBJ1-1; D is possibly TRBD1 (6 bases). Germline CDR1 is LGHNA and CDR2 is YNFKEQ. CDR3 length: 14 amino acids.

The rearrangement links TRBV6-1 to TRBJ2-2; 7 nucleotides match TRBD1. There are 14 residues in the CDR3. J was trimmed by 0 bases and V by 6 bases; bases with no gene match: 1. Germline CDR1 is MNHNS and CDR2 is SASEGT. CDR3: CASSGQANTGELFF. In DNA, the CDR3 is TGTGCCAGCAGCGGACAGGCGAACACCGGGGAGCTGTTTTTT.

The chain carries TRBV7-2 and TRBJ1-2, with D perhaps TRBD1 (6 bases). Germline V gene sequence: CDR1 SGHTA, CDR2 FQGNSA. V shed 1 base and J shed 7 bases, with 16 bases lying between them. The CDR3 spans 15 residues. The chain's CDR3 is CASSLEIRGAGGYTF. In DNA form, the CDR3 reads TGTGCCAGCAGCTTAGAGATTCGGGGGGCAGGTGGCTACACCTTC. Supplemented by reference TRBV7-2 and TRBJ1-2, the full variable domain reads GAGVSQSPSNKVTEKGKDVELRCDPISGHTALYWYRQSLGQGLEFLIYFQGNSAPDKSGLPSDRFSAERTGGSVSTLTIQRTQQEDSAVYLCASSLEIRGAGGYTFGSGTRLTVV.

The rearrangement uses TRBV27 and TRBJ1-1; D may be TRBD1 (5 bases). CDR1 MNHEY and CDR2 SMNVEV come from the germline V gene (reference sequence). This CDR3 spans 14 amino acids. Trimming cost V 3 bases and J 8 bases, with 16 bases left between them. The CDR3 region is CASSLGGGWAEAFF. The CDR3 DNA sequence: TGTGCCAGCAGTTTGGGGGGTGGCTGGGCCGAAGCTTTCTTT.

This clone was counted a single time. The V and J genes are TRBV27 and TRBJ2-2; no reliable D call. The CDR3 loop spans 14 amino acids. CDR1 is MNHEY and CDR2 is SMNVEV in the germline V gene (reference sequence). The V gene lost 3 bases and the J gene lost 3 bases, with 8 bases spanning the gap. The CDR3 sequence: CASSFLSDTGELFF. The CDR3 DNA is TGTGCCAGCAGTTTTCTGAGCGACACCGGGGAGCTGTTTTTT.

The gene calls are TRBV30 and TRBJ2-7; D gene unclear. The V end was cut by 1 base, the J end by 5 bases, with 15 bases between. Germline CDR1 and CDR2: GTSNPN and SVGIG (reference sequence). The CDR3 runs 14 residues. In DNA, the CDR3 is TGTGCCTGGAGTGGGCTTCCCAGATCCAACGAGCAGTACTTC. It encodes CAWSGLPRSNEQYF. The full variable domain, its missing parts supplied by reference TRBV30 and TRBJ2-7, is SQTIHQWPATLVQPVGSPLSLECTVEGTSNPNLYWYRQAAGRGLQLLFYSVGIGQISSEVPQNLSASRPQDRQFILSSKKLLLSDSGFYLCAWSGLPRSNEQYFGPGTRLTVT.

This chain uses TRBV7-9 with TRBJ1-2; the D gene is possibly TRBD1 (5 bases). V lost 5 bases and J 2 bases, leaving 15 bases between the germline ends. The CDR3 extends over 15 amino acids. Looked up from germline, CDR1 is SEHNR and CDR2 is FQNEAQ (reference sequence). The CDR3 loop is CASSDTGSRNYGYTF. DNA for the CDR3: TGTGCCAGCAGCGACACAGGCTCTCGAAACTATGGCTACACCTTC.

Here the CDR3 DNA reads TGTGCCAGCACCCGACTAGCGGGAGGACGTTCCTACGAGCAGTACTTC. Encoded protein: CASTRLAGGRSYEQYF. The chain combines TRBV6-6 with TRBJ2-7; TRBD2 matches 13 bases. V lost 7 bases, J lost 1 base, and 7 bases stayed unmatched. The V gene's germline CDR1 is MNHNY and CDR2 SVGAGI (reference sequence). This CDR3 spans 16 amino acids.

This clone was observed a handful of times. This chain uses TRBV29-1 with TRBJ1-1; 7 nucleotides agree with TRBD1. The CDR3 has 13 residues. Germline assignment: CDR1 SQVTM and CDR2 ANQGSEA. Trimming took 8 bases from V and 9 from J; bases not matched to a gene: 15. The CDR3, as DNA: TGCAGCACCTCACAGGGCAGGGGGGTACAAGCTTTCTTT. It specifies CSTSQGRGVQAFF. The whole variable domain, remainder taken from reference TRBV29-1 and TRBJ1-1, is SAVISQKPSRDICQRGTSLTIQCQVDSQVTMMFWYRQQPGQSLTLIATANQGSEATYESGFVIDKFPISRPNLTFSTLTVSNMSPEDSSIYLCSTSQGRGVQAFFGQGTRLTVV.

In this sample, this clone turned up once. In DNA, the CDR3 is TGTGCCACCAGGGTGGAGGGCGGCACTGAAGCTTTCTTT. This encodes CATRVEGGTEAFF. The J gene is TRBJ1-1, the V gene TRBV15; the D is unclear. V shed 6 bases and J shed 4 bases, with 12 bases lying between them. This CDR3 is 13 amino acids long. The germline CDR1 and CDR2 sequences are LNHNV and YYDKDF (reference sequence).

The rearrangement links TRBV19 to TRBJ1-5; 9 positions agree with TRBD1. There are 15 residues in the CDR3. Per germline, CDR1 LNHDA and CDR2 SQIVND (reference sequence). Losses at the gene ends were 4 bases for V and 0 bases for J; bases not matched to a gene: 1. CDR3 sequence reads: CASSRDRVSNQPQHF. DNA for the CDR3: TGTGCCAGTAGTAGGGACAGGGTTAGCAATCAGCCCCAGCATTTT.

This rearrangement joins TRBV11-3 to TRBJ2-7; D is unclear. V lost 4 bases and J 2 bases, leaving 12 bases between the germline ends. The germline CDR1 and CDR2 sequences are SGHNT and YENEEA. The CDR3 runs to 14 residues. The CDR3 loop reads CASSSRYGPYEQYF. The CDR3 bases are TGTGCCAGCAGCTCCCGGTATGGGCCCTACGAGCAGTACTTC. The complete variable domain, with remaining parts taken from reference TRBV11-3 and TRBJ2-7, reads EAGVVQSPRYKIIEKKQPVAFWCNPISGHNTLYWYLQNLGQGPELLIRYENEEAVDDSQLPKDRFSAERLKGVDSTLKIQPAELGDSAVYLCASSSRYGPYEQYFGPGTRLTVT.

V gene TRBV4-1 combines with J gene TRBJ1-1, with TRBD1 as a possible D gene (6 bases). CDR1 is MGHRA and CDR2 is YSYEKL in the germline V gene. Trimming took off 4 bases at V and 4 bases at J, with 25 bases between the two ends. This CDR3 is built from 18 residues. The CDR3 sequence is CASSPAPGTKLYSTEAFF. The CDR3 DNA sequence: TGCGCCAGCAGCCCAGCCCCCGGGACAAAACTCTATTCCACTGAAGCTTTCTTT.

This clone was counted between two and nine times. The chain uses TRBV6-1 and TRBJ2-4; 7 nucleotides agree with TRBD1. The CDR3 sequence is 13 residues long. Germline V gives CDR1 MNHNS, CDR2 SASEGT. The junction had 9 bases not matched to a gene; V was cut back by 8 bases and J by 8 bases. CDR3 sequence (DNA): TGTGCCAGCGCCACAGGGGTCTGGGACATTCAGTACTTC. Its protein product is CASATGVWDIQYF.

V is TRBV4-1 and J is TRBJ1-1, with 8 bases lining up with TRBD1. Germline values: CDR1 MGHRA, CDR2 YSYEKL. CDR3 length: 13 residues. J gave up 4 bases and V 3 bases, and 1 base lay outside the gene matches. The CDR3 DNA is TGCGCCAGCAGCCAGACAGGGGCCACTGAAGCTTTCTTT. Translation gives CASSQTGATEAFF.

This clone came up a few times. The V call is TRBV5-4, the J call TRBJ1-2; 10 bases fit TRBD1. The CDR3 runs 15 residues. Germline CDR1 is SGHNT and CDR2 is YYREEE (reference sequence). The V and J ends lost 0 bases and 7 bases, in that order; junction bases with no gene match: 6. CDR3 amino acids: CASSLVPRDRGGYTF. The CDR3 DNA reads TGTGCCAGCAGCTTGGTTCCCCGGGACAGGGGTGGCTACACCTTC.

This clone showed up just once. The chain recombines TRBV28 with TRBJ2-2; 7 bases agree with TRBD1. The length of the CDR3 is 14 residues. V dropped 6 bases and J dropped 0; count of bases not matched to a gene: 1. Germline-derived CDR1 and CDR2 are MDHEN and SYDVKM. The CDR3 loop is CASRGTANTGELFF. For the CDR3, the DNA is TGTGCCAGCAGAGGGACAGCGAACACCGGGGAGCTGTTTTTT.

The V gene is TRBV7-2, the J gene TRBJ1-1; D is uncertain. Germline V gives CDR1 SGHTA, CDR2 FQGNSA. CDR3 length: 15 amino acids. Trimming removed 1 base from V and 7 bases from J, with 16 bases in between. The CDR3 nucleotides read TGTGCCAGCAGCTTAGTCCCGGGGAGGAAAAATGAAGCTTTCTTT. This sequence encodes CASSLVPGRKNEAFF.

V usage is TRBV6-5 and J usage is TRBJ1-6, with TRBD1 matching 7 bases. The V and J ends lost 4 bases and 10 bases, in that order; junction bases with no gene match: 10. The CDR3 runs to 15 residues. Germline V lookup: CDR1 MNHEY, CDR2 SVGAGI. CDR3 sequence (DNA): TGTGCCAGCAGTTCCTCGACAGGGTTGGTCTCACCCCTCCACTTT. Its translation: CASSSSTGLVSPLHF.

The chain is built from TRBV4-1 and TRBJ1-2; no clear D. V was shortened by 0 bases and J by 6 bases, with 8 bases between the two germline ends. The CDR3 covers 13 residues. CDR1 MGHRA and CDR2 YSYEKL come from the germline V gene. The CDR3 protein is CASSQDWGDGYTF. CDR3 nucleotide sequence: TGCGCCAGCAGCCAAGATTGGGGAGATGGCTACACCTTC.

As to this clone: The same CDR3 can be traced to other DNA sequences in this sample. The rearrangement links TRBV19 to TRBJ2-1, with 9 positions matching TRBD2. The CDR3 loop spans 16 amino acids. Germline V gene sequence: CDR1 LNHDA, CDR2 SQIVND (reference sequence). With 2 bases clipped from V and 3 bases from J, the junction kept 5 bases outside the gene matches. CDR3 protein: CASSIKAGGYYNEQFF. Written as DNA, the CDR3 is TGTGCCAGTAGTATAAAAGCGGGAGGTTACTACAATGAGCAGTTCTTC.

The rearrangement joins TRBV4-1 to TRBJ1-5; D is unresolved. V lost 0 bases and J lost 0, with 9 bases in between. CDR1 and CDR2 from the germline V gene are MGHRA and YSYEKL. The CDR3 contains 16 residues. For the CDR3, the DNA is TGCGCCAGCAGCCAAGATCACAGCTATAGCAATCAGCCCCAGCATTTT. This encodes CASSQDHSYSNQPQHF.

CDR3 DNA sequence: TGTGCCTGGAGTCAGGCAGTAAATTACTATGGCTACACCTTC. It encodes CAWSQAVNYYGYTF. This chain connects TRBV30 to TRBJ1-2; D not certain. Trimming shortened V by 2 bases and J by 3 bases, and 13 bases separated the two germline ends. Looked up from germline, CDR1 is GTSNPN and CDR2 is SVGIG (reference sequence). The CDR3 covers 14 residues.